This T cell receptor beta chain came from a study of blood T cell repertoires in COVID-19. Trimming cost V 3 bases and J 3 bases, with 6 bases left between them. The germline V gene encodes CDR1 KGHSH and CDR2 LQKENI. This CDR3 has 13 residues. Only in-frame clones appear in the TCRdb table, and some are missing; sequencing was by immunoSEQ multiplex PCR. The table shows 200,000 to 250,000 clones, with roughly 75% occurring only once. The sequence came from a woman in her seventies with acute or convalescent COVID-19. V gene TRBV18 combines with J gene TRBJ1-5; no firm D call. The sample taken for sequencing was peripheral blood. The CDR3 loop is CASSPRDNQPQHF. The CDR3 bases are TGTGCCAGCTCACCCCGGGACAATCAGCCCCAGCATTTT.